What follows is one T cell receptor beta chain and its context. There is no known antigen for this receptor. Base qualities are not provided; no much larger clone lies one nucleotide away. Counted from cysteine to phenylalanine, this CDR3 has 15 amino acids. The retained sequence is limited to the CDR3, 45 bases, with the frame set at the first base. The germline ends are 16 bases apart after V is trimmed by 5 bases and J by 8 bases. For CDR1 and CDR2, the germline V gene lists SGHTA and FQGNSA. The sample originates from a study of blood T cell repertoires in COVID-19 (dated by TCRdb to 2018 to 2020). Turning to the overall study: Samples covering the acute and convalescent phases of COVID-19 were provided by collaborators in the United States, Italy and Spain. The prospective study material was composed of cDNA or gDNA derived from T cells, B-cell-depleted T cells, or PBMCs. The dataset comprised deeply sampled blood TCRbeta repertoires from subjects exposed to, actively infected with, or recovered from COVID-19. The repertoires were released in a freely available public database meant as a resource for research on the immune response to SARS-CoV-2. Samples came from the ongoing ImmuneRACE study (first 160 participants) plus 1,254 subjects from 6 global collaborators. Nearly every sample came with metadata listing a de-identified subject ID, COVID-19 status, age in years and sex. HLA class I and class II types, where available, came from metadata supplied by the sample provider rather than from assay-based typing.

Collaborating institutions collected whole blood in K2EDTA tubes following their own protocols. Collaborator samples were shipped for TCRbeta analysis as frozen whole blood, isolated PBMCs, or DNA extracted from either sample type. TCRbeta CDR3 regions were amplified from genomic DNA by means of the immunoSEQ Assay, a bias-controlled multiplex PCR. Per the original workflow: The number of nucleated cells in each sample was estimated from the amplification of reference gene primers within the assay. To quantify the absolute abundance of each unique TCRbeta CDR3 rearrangement, sequence reads were collapsed and filtered. For each sample, productive Simpson clonality was calculated as the square root of Simpson's diversity index across productive rearrangements. The table comes from immuneACCESS by way of TCRdb, which keeps in-frame sequences with V and J called. Part of the clones is missing from these tables; in studies checked, under half for an unresolved V gene and the rest for unknown reasons. The DNA gave D and trimming, while V, J and clone size come from that table. This sample comprises 70,000 or so clones, approximately 90% of them detected only once. The ten largest clones capture roughly 6% of the sample.

The research as a whole found: The amount of clinical and demographic metadata varied by source and participant and was provided uncurated.

This TCR was sampled from a woman in her forties or fifties with acute or convalescent COVID-19. Sequenced: peripheral blood. The V gene is TRBV7-2 and the J gene is TRBJ1-6; confidence is insufficient to name the D gene. The CDR3 sequence is CASSLQSRVYSPLHF. The DNA sequence is given as TGTGCCAGCAGCCTTCAATCTCGGGTGTATTCACCCCTCCACTTT.